This T cell receptor beta chain originates from a study of CD8 T cells in Susac syndrome. Findings and caveats of the study: The authors acknowledged that the study's TCR sequencing and HLA analysis involved relatively few individuals.

The study sequenced TCR beta in blood CD8+ and CD4+ T cells. The multiple sclerosis controls, all treatment-naive patients, had relapsing-remitting disease that was stable or active. Random hexamers were used to reverse transcribe an amount of roughly 0.5 to 1 ug RNA. A single record per CDR3 protein comes from TCRdb applying MiXCR to the immunoSEQ multiplex PCR reads. The repertoire has approximately 300,000 distinct CDR3 sequences, around 85% of them found once; the top ten carry approximately 0.2%. The CDR3 is 13 residues long. V gave up 2 bases and J gave up 6 bases, with 11 bases separating them. CDR1 is MNHEY, CDR2 SVGAGI, per germline. About this clonotype: What it binds is unknown.

The material sequenced was CD8+ T cells from PBMCs. The chain is built from TRBV6-5 and TRBJ2-7; D remains ambiguous. The sequence came from a human donor with multiple sclerosis. In DNA form, the CDR3 reads TGTGCCAGCAGTTACGGCCCGGCCGGCGAGCAGTACTTC. Translating gives CASSYGPAGEQYF.